The 6 T cell receptor beta chains presented below share a single source sample, sequenced in a study of early T cells in non-severe SARS-CoV-2 infection. Each CDR3 protein is one row after TCRdb ran MiXCR on the 5' RACE reads. The sample carries some 40,000 distinct CDR3 sequences, approximately 5.9% recorded once. The sample was whole blood, taken at baseline. The receptors originated from an adult who was a healthcare worker with PCR-confirmed SARS-CoV-2 infection or an uninfected control (not recorded which).

Ten or more counts support this clonotype. V and J are TRBV2 and TRBJ2-1, with 13 positions matching TRBD2. Unmatched junction bases numbered 7, after V lost 6 bases and J lost 5 bases. The CDR3 covers 16 residues. Germline loops: CDR1 SNHLY, CDR2 FYNNEI. The CDR3 region is CASRLAGGFLDNEQFF. The CDR3 DNA reads TGTGCCAGCAGACTAGCGGGAGGGTTCCTGGACAATGAGCAGTTCTTC.

This clonotype was counted many times. The chain joins TRBV2 to TRBJ2-6; D is perhaps TRBD1 (6 bases). Per germline, CDR1 SNHLY and CDR2 FYNNEI. This CDR3 is 15 amino acids long. V shed 5 bases and J shed 4 bases, with 12 bases lying between them. The CDR3: CASSRHREGANVLTF. DNA for the CDR3: TGTGCCAGCAGTAGACACAGGGAGGGGGCCAACGTCCTGACTTTC.

This clonotype came up many times. The gene calls are TRBV27 and TRBJ1-5; 10 nucleotides align to TRBD1. CDR3 length: 15 residues. The germline CDR1 and CDR2 sequences are MNHEY and SMNVEV (reference sequence). Germline trimming cut 5 bases from V and 7 bases from J; bases unmatched to any gene: 8. For the CDR3, the DNA is TGTGCCAGCAGTCCGGGACAGGGGCGGAAACAGCCCCAGCATTTT. Its protein product is CASSPGQGRKQPQHF.

This clonotype was seen repeatedly, ten times or more. The genes are TRBV7-9 and TRBJ1-2; D uncertain. Looked up from germline, CDR1 is SEHNR and CDR2 is FQNEAQ (reference sequence). The CDR3 sequence is 13 residues long. Trimming shortened V by 2 bases and J by 1 base, and 5 bases separated the two germline ends. The CDR3 spells CASSLNSNYGYTF. In DNA form, the CDR3 reads TGTGCCAGCAGCTTAAACAGTAACTATGGCTACACCTTC. Using reference TRBV7-9 and TRBJ1-2 for the parts outside the CDR3, the full variable domain is DTGVSQNPRHKITKRGQNVTFRCDPISEHNRLYWYRQTLGQGPEFLTYFQNEAQLEKSRLLSDRFSAERPKGSFSTLEIQRTEQGDSAMYLCASSLNSNYGYTFGSGTRLTVV.

This clonotype came up many times. The chain joins TRBV3-1 to TRBJ2-5, with 7 positions matching TRBD2. This CDR3 is 16 amino acids long. CDR1 is LGHDT, CDR2 YNNKEL, per germline (reference sequence). J lost 2 bases, V lost 0 bases, and 6 bases had no gene match. CDR3 sequence (DNA): TGTGCCAGCAGCCAAGAGTGGTCTAGCGGACAAGAGACCCAGTACTTC. Its translation: CASSQEWSSGQETQYF.

This clonotype has more than one count but fewer than ten. The chain links TRBV5-1 to TRBJ2-1, with TRBD2 as a possible D gene (6 bases). In germline, CDR1 is SGHRS, CDR2 YFSETQ. V was trimmed by 3 bases and J by 7 bases, leaving 20 bases between them. This CDR3 has 16 residues. The CDR3 region is CASSSRGSGGINEQFF. The CDR3, as DNA: TGCGCCAGCAGCTCCCGGGGTAGCGGTGGTATAAATGAGCAGTTCTTC.